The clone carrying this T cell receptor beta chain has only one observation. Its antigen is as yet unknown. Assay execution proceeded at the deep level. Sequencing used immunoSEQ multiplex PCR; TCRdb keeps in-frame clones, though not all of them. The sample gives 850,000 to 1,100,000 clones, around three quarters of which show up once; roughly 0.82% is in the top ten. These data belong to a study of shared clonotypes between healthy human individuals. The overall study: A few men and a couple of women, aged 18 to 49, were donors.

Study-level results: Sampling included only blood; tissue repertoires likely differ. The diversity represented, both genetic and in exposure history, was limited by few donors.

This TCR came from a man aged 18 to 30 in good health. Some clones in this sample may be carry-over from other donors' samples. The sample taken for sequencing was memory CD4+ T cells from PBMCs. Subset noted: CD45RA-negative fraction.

CDR3 bases: TGTGCCAGCAGCCGGGACAGATCTAACTATGGCTACACCTTC. It encodes CASSRDRSNYGYTF. This chain connects TRBV6-1 to TRBJ1-2, with 7 bases that match TRBD1. Germline V gives CDR1 MNHNS, CDR2 SASEGT. The CDR3 consists of 14 residues. The junction had 4 bases not matched to a gene; V was cut back by 6 bases and J by 0 bases.